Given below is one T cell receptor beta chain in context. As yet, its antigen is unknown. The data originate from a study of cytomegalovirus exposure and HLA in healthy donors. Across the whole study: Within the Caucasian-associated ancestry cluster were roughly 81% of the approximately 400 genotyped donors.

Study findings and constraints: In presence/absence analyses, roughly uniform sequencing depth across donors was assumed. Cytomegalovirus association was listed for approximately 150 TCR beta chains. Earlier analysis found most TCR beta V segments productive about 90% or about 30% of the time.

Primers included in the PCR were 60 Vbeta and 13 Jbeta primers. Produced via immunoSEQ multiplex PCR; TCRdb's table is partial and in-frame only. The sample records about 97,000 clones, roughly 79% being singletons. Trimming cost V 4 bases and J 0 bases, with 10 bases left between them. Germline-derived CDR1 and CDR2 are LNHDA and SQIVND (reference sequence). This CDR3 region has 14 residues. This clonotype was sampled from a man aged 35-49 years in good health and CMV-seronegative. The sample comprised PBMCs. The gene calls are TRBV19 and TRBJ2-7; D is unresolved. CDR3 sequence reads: CASSSTESSYEQYF. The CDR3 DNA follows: TGTGCCAGTAGTAGTACAGAAAGCTCCTACGAGCAGTACTTC.